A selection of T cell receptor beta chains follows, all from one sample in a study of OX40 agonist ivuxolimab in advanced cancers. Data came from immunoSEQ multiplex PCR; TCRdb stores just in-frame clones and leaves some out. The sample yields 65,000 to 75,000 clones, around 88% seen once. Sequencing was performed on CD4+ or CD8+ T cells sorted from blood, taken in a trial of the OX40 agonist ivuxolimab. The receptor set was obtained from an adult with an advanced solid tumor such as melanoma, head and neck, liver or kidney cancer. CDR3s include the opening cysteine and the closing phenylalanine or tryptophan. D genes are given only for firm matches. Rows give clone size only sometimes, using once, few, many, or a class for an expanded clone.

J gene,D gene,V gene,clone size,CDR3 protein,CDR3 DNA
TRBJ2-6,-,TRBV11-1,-,CASSPRGGGSGANVLTF,TGTGCCAGCAGCCCTCGGGGAGGGGGCTCTGGGGCCAACGTCCTGACTTTC
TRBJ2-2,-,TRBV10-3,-,CAISESLGLGTGELFF,TGTGCCATCAGTGAGTCCCTGGGATTGGGGACCGGGGAGCTGTTTTTT
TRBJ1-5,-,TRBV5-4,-,CASSLGGLNQPQHF,TGTGCCAGCAGCTTGGGGGGGCTAAATCAGCCCCAGCATTTT
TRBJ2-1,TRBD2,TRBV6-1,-,CASWRAGAYNEQFF,TGTGCCAGCTGGAGAGCGGGGGCTTACAATGAGCAGTTCTTC
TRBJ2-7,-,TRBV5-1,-,CASSLDTETYEQYF,TGCGCCAGCAGCTTGGACACTGAAACCTACGAGCAGTACTTC
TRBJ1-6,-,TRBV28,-,CASSLPISNSPLHF,TGTGCCAGCAGTTTACCGATCTCCAATTCACCCCTCCACTTT
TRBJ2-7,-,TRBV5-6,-,CASSLQEKKDYEQYF,TGTGCCAGCAGCTTACAGGAGAAAAAAGACTACGAGCAGTACTTC
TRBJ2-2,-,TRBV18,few,CASSKGGDGELFF,TGTGCCAGCTCAAAAGGAGGAGACGGGGAGCTGTTTTTT
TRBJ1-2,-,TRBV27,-,CASSLGGINYGYTF,TGTGCCAGCAGTTTAGGGGGGATTAACTATGGCTACACCTTC
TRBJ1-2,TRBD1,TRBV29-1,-,CSVSTGTGQGYTF,TGCAGCGTTAGCACCGGGACAGGGCAAGGCTACACCTTC
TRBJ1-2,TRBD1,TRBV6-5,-,CASSYQPPGTGSGYTF,TGTGCCAGCAGTTACCAACCCCCCGGGACAGGGTCTGGCTACACCTTC
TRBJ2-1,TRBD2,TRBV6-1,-,CASRWGGGANEQFF,TGTGCCAGCAGGTGGGGCGGGGGGGCCAATGAGCAGTTCTTC
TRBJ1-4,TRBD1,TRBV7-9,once,CASSYQGAIGEKLFF,TGTGCCAGCAGCTACCAGGGGGCTATAGGGGAAAAACTGTTTTTT
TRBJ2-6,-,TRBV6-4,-,CASSLSGANVLTF,TGTGCCAGCAGTCTCTCTGGGGCCAACGTCCTGACTTTC
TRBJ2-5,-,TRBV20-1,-,CSAAERETQYF,TGCAGTGCTGCGGAGCGAGAGACCCAGTACTTC
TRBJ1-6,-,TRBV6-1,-,CASRTPGGTRSPLHF,TGTGCCAGCAGGACTCCCGGAGGAACACGGTCACCCCTCCACTTT
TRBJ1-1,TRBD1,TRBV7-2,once,CASSPGQGRVSTEAFF,TGTGCCAGCAGCCCCGGACAGGGAAGAGTGAGCACTGAAGCTTTCTTT
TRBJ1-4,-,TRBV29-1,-,CSVAPGTNEKLFF,TGCAGCGTTGCCCCTGGCACTAATGAAAAACTGTTTTTT
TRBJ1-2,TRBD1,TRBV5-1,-,CASSLVGTGNGYTF,TGCGCCAGCAGCTTGGTTGGGACAGGGAATGGCTACACCTTC
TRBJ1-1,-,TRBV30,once,CAWSPQANTEAFF,TGTGCCTGGAGTCCCCAGGCGAACACTGAAGCTTTCTTT
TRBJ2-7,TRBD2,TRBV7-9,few,CASSLSLAGGFYEQYF,TGTGCCAGCAGCTTATCACTAGCGGGCGGCTTCTACGAGCAGTACTTC
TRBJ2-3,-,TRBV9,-,CASSVDPGSDTQYF,TGTGCCAGCAGCGTAGATCCGGGTTCAGATACGCAGTATTTT
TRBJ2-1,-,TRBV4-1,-,CASSQIQPPSYNEQFF,TGCGCCAGCAGCCAAATCCAGCCCCCATCCTACAATGAGCAGTTCTTC
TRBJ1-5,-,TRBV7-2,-,CASSPPGGRNQPQHF,TGTGCCAGCAGCCCGCCGGGGGGCAGGAATCAGCCCCAGCATTTT
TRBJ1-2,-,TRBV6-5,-,CASSQGRYYGYTF,TGTGCCAGCAGCCAGGGACGGTACTATGGCTACACCTTC
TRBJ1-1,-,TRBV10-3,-,CAIREGGHTEAFF,TGTGCCATCAGGGAAGGGGGGCACACTGAAGCTTTCTTT
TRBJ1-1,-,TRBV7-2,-,CASSLSREGTEAFF,TGTGCCAGCAGCTTAAGCCGGGAGGGCACTGAAGCTTTCTTT
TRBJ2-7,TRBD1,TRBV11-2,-,CASSLDSDRRYEQYF,TGTGCCAGCAGCTTAGATTCGGACAGGAGATACGAGCAGTACTTC
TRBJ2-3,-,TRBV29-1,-,CSVGGAAGENTDTQYF,TGCAGCGTTGGGGGGGCGGCCGGAGAGAACACAGATACGCAGTATTTT
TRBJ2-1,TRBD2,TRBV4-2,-,CASSRGLAVSYNEQFF,TGTGCCAGCAGCCGGGGACTAGCGGTTTCCTACAATGAGCAGTTCTTC
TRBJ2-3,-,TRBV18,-,CASSPWRNQGTTDTQYF,TGTGCCAGCTCACCATGGAGGAACCAGGGGACCACAGATACGCAGTATTTT
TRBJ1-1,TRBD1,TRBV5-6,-,CASTWDRDTEAFF,TGTGCCAGCACCTGGGACAGGGACACTGAAGCTTTCTTT
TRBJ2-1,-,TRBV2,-,CASSPRVAHEQFF,TGTGCCAGCAGTCCCCGGGTAGCCCATGAGCAGTTCTTC
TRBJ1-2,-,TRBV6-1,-,CASSEQGAESGYTF,TGTGCCAGCAGTGAACAAGGGGCGGAGAGTGGCTACACCTTC
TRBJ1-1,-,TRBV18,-,CASSPAGTEAFF,TGTGCCAGCTCACCAGCAGGCACTGAAGCTTTCTTT
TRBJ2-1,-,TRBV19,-,CASSTVPGRRLGFSYNEQFF,TGTGCCAGTAGTACCGTACCGGGACGAAGACTAGGTTTCTCCTACAATGAGCAGTTCTTC
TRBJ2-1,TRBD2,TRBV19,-,CASSIRGGDYNEQFF,TGTGCCAGTAGTATCCGGGGGGGCGACTACAATGAGCAGTTCTTC
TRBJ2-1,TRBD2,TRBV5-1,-,CASSSPSGGLFF,TGCGCCAGCAGCTCCCCTAGCGGGGGGCTGTTCTTC
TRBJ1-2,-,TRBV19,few,CASSIRVDDYGYTF,TGTGCCAGTAGTATCAGGGTTGACGACTATGGCTACACCTTC
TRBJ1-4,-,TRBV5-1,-,CASSITGALTNEKLFF,TGCGCCAGCAGCATCACCGGGGCCCTAACTAATGAAAAACTGTTTTTT
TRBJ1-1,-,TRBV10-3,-,CAISSQGLGEAFF,TGTGCCATCAGCTCACAGGGATTGGGTGAAGCTTTCTTT
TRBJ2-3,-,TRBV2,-,CASNEMTDTQYF,TGTGCCAGCAACGAAATGACAGATACGCAGTATTTT
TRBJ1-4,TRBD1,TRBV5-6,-,CASSFDRGDEKLFF,TGTGCCAGCAGCTTTGACAGGGGAGATGAAAAACTGTTTTTT
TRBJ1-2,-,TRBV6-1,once,CASSERNYGYTF,TGTGCCAGCAGTGAACGGAACTATGGCTACACCTTC
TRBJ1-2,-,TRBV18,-,CASSRNQGRYGYTF,TGTGCCAGCTCCAGAAACCAGGGTCGGTATGGCTACACCTTC
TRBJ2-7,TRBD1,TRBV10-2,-,CASSEFRTGRYEQYF,TGCGCCAGCAGTGAGTTTAGGACAGGGCGATACGAGCAGTACTTC
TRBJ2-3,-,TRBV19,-,CASSQTDTQYF,TGTGCCAGTAGTCAGACGGATACGCAGTATTTT
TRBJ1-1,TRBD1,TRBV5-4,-,CASSPRTGGETEAFF,TGTGCCAGCAGCCCAAGGACAGGGGGTGAGACTGAAGCTTTCTTT
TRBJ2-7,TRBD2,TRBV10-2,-,CASSEDAGGPYEQYF,TGCGCCAGCAGTGAAGATGCGGGGGGGCCGTATGAGCAGTACTTC
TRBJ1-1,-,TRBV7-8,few,CASSEQLGAEAFF,TGTGCCAGCAGCGAGCAATTAGGAGCTGAAGCTTTCTTT
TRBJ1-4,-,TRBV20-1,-,CSARDIGKLFF,TGCAGTGCTAGAGATATAGGAAAACTGTTTTTT
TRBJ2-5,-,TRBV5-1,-,CASSPGQLLGTQYF,TGCGCCAGCAGCCCCGGACAGCTCTTGGGGACCCAGTACTTC
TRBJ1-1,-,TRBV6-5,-,CASTLGRKAFF,TGTGCCAGCACTCTAGGCCGGAAAGCTTTCTTT
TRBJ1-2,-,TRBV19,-,CASSIGATRMDSYTF,TGTGCCAGTAGTATTGGGGCAACGCGAATGGATAGCTACACCTTC
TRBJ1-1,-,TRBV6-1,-,CATEAIEAFF,TGTGCCACGGAGGCTATTGAAGCTTTCTTT
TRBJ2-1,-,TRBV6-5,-,CASSYSHNEQFF,TGTGCCAGCAGTTACTCTCACAATGAGCAGTTCTTC
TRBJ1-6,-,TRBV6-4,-,CASSEYSSYNSPLHF,TGTGCCAGCAGTGAGTACAGCTCCTATAATTCACCCCTCCACTTT
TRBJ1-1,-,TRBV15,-,CATSRDRGVNTEAFF,TGTGCCACCAGCAGAGATCGGGGGGTAAACACTGAAGCTTTCTTT
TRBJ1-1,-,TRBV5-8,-,CASSLEGHMNTEAFF,TGTGCCAGCAGCTTGGAGGGACACATGAACACTGAAGCTTTCTTT